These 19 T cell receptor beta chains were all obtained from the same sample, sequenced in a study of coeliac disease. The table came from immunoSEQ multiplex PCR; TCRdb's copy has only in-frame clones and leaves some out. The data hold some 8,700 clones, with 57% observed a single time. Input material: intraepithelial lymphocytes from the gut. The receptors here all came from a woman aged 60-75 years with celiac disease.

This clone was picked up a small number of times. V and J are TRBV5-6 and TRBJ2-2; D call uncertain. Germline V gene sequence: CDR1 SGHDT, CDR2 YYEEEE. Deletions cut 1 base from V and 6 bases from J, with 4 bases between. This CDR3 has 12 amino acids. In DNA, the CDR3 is TGTGCCAGCAGCTTGTCTTCCGGGGAGCTGTTTTTT. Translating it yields CASSLSSGELFF. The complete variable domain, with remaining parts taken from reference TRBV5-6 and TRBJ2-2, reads DAGVTQSPTHLIKTRGQQVTLRCSPKSGHDTVSWYQQALGQGPQFIFQYYEEEERQRGNFPDRFSGHQFPNYSSELNVNALLLGDSALYLCASSLSSGELFFGEGSRLTVL.

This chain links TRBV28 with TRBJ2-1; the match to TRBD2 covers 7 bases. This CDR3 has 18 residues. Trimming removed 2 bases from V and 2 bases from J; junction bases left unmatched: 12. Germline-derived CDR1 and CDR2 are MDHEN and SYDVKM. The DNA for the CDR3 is TGTGCCAGCAGTTTAAGCGGTAGACTAGCAGGTACCTACAATGAGCAGTTCTTC. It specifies CASSLSGRLAGTYNEQFF.

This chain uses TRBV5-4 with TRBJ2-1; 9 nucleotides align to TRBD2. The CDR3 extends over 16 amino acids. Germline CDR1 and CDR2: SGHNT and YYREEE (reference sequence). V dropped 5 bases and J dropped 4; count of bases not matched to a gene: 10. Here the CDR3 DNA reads TGTGCCAGCAGTAAAATAGCGGGAGACCCTTACAATGAGCAGTTCTTC. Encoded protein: CASSKIAGDPYNEQFF.

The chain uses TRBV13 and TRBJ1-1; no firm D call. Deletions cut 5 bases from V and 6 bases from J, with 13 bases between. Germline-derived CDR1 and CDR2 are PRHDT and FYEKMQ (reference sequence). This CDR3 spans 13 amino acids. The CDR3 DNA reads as TGTGCCAGCAGCGCGTCAATATTTCCTGAAGCTTTCTTT. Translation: CASSASIFPEAFF.

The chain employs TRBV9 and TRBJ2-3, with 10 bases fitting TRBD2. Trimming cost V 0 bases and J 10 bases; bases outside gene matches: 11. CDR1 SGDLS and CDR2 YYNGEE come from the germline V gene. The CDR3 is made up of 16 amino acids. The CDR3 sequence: CASSVAWASGRGAQYF. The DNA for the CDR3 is TGTGCCAGCAGCGTAGCTTGGGCTAGCGGGAGAGGAGCGCAGTATTTT.

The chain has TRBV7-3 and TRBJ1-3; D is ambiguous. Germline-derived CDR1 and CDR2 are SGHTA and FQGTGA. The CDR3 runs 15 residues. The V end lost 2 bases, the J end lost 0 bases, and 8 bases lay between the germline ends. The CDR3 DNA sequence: TGTGCCAGCAGCTTACGTCGTATCTCTGGAAACACCATATATTTT. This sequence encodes CASSLRRISGNTIYF.

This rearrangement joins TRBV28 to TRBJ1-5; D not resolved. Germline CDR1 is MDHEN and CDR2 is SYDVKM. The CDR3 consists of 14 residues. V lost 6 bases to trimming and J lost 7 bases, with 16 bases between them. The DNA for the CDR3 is TGTGCCAGCAGCCTCGGGCGGGTATGGCAGCCCCAGCATTTT. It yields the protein CASSLGRVWQPQHF.

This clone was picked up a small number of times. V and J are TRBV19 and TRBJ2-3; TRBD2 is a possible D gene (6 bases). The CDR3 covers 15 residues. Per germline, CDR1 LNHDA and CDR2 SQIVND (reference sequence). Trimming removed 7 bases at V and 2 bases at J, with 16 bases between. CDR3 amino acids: CASKARGVPTDTQYF. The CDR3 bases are TGTGCCAGTAAAGCCCGCGGGGTACCCACAGATACGCAGTATTTT.

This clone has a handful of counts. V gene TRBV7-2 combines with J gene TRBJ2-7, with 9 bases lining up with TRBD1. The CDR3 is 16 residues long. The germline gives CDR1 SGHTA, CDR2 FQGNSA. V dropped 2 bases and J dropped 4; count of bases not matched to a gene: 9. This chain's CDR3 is CASSLSEGQGNYEQYF. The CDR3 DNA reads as TGTGCCAGCAGCTTATCTGAGGGACAGGGTAATTACGAGCAGTACTTC.

The CDR3 loop is CATSYGAGAGEQFF. The CDR3, as DNA: TGTGCCACCAGCTACGGGGCGGGAGCGGGGGAGCAGTTCTTC. The genes are TRBV15 and TRBJ2-1, with 7 bases aligning to TRBD2. Per germline, CDR1 LNHNV and CDR2 YYDKDF (reference sequence). The CDR3 covers 14 residues. V shed 5 bases and J 10 bases; nucleotides not matched to a gene: 11. The complete variable domain, with remaining parts taken from reference TRBV15 and TRBJ2-1, reads DAMVIQNPRYQVTQFGKPVTLSCSQTLNHNVMYWYQQKSSQAPKLLFHYYDKDFNNEADTPDNFQSRRPNTSFCFLDIRSPGLGDTAMYLCATSYGAGAGEQFFGPGTRLTVL.

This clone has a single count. The CDR3 protein is CASSPGAGANQFRAEETQYF. The CDR3, as DNA: TGCGCCAGCAGTCCCGGAGCGGGGGCTAATCAATTCAGGGCAGAAGAGACCCAGTACTTC. This chain uses TRBV23-1 with TRBJ2-5; 8 bases fit TRBD2. TRBV23-1 is an ORF for which the function is uncertain. Trimming at V came to 4 bases and at J to 3 bases, leaving 22 bases not matched to a gene. The CDR3 extends over 20 amino acids.

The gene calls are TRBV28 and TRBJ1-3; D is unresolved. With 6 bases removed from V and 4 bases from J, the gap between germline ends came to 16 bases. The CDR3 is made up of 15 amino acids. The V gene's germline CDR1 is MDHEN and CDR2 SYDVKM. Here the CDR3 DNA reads TGTGCCAGCAGCCTTCCGGGAGTGAGCGGAAACACCATATATTTT. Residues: CASSLPGVSGNTIYF.

CDR3 loop: CASRAEGRGRPYEQYF. The CDR3 DNA follows: TGTGCCAGCCGGGCAGAGGGCAGGGGGCGTCCCTACGAGCAGTACTTC. The chain employs TRBV7-8 and TRBJ2-7; the match to TRBD1 covers 8 bases. CDR1 SGHVS and CDR2 FQNEAQ come from the germline V gene. The J segment lost 2 bases and the V segment lost 8 bases, leaving 14 bases of the junction unmatched. The CDR3 loop spans 16 amino acids.

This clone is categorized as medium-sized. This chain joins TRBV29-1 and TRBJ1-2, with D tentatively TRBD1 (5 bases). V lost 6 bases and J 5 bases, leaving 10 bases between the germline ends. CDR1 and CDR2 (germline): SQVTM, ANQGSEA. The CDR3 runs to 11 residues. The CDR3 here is CSVNRPYGYTF. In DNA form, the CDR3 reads TGCAGCGTAAACAGGCCATATGGCTACACCTTC.

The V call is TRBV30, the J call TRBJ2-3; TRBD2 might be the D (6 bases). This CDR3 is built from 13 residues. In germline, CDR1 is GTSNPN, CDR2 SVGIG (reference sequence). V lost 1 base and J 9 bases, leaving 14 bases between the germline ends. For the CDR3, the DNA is TGTGCCTGGAGTGCCGGCATGGCGGGGACGCAGTATTTT. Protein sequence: CAWSAGMAGTQYF.

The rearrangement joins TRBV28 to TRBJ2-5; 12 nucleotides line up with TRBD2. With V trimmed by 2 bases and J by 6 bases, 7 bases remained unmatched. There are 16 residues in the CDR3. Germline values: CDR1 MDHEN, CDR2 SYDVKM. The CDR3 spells CASSLRLTSGSKTQYF. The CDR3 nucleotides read TGTGCCAGCAGTTTACGGCTGACTAGCGGGAGCAAGACCCAGTACTTC.

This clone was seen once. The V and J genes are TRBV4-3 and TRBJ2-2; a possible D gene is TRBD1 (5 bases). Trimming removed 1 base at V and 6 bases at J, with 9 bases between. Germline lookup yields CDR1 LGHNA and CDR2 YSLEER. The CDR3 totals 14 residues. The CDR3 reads CASSQARGAGELFF. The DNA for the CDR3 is TGCGCCAGCAGCCAAGCAAGGGGTGCCGGGGAGCTGTTTTTT.

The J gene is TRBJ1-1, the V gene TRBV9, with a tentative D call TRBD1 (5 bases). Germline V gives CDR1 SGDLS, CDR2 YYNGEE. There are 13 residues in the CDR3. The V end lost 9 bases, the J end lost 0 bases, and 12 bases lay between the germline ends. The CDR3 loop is CATAGDLNTEAFF. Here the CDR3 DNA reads TGTGCCACCGCGGGGGACCTGAACACTGAAGCTTTCTTT. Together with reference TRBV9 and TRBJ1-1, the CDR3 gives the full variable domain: DSGVTQTPKHLITATGQRVTLRCSPRSGDLSVYWYQQSLDQGLQFLIQYYNGEERAKGNILERFSAQQFPDLHSELNLSSLELGDSALYFCATAGDLNTEAFFGQGTRLTVV.

The CDR3 nucleotides read TGTGCCAGTAGACGACTAGAACAGCAGTATTTT. Its protein product is CASRRLEQQYF. V is TRBV19 and J is TRBJ2-3, with D possibly matching TRBD2 (6 bases). Trimming cost V 6 bases and J 11 bases, with 12 bases left between them. In germline, CDR1 is LNHDA, CDR2 SQIVND (reference sequence). The CDR3 spans 11 residues.